These 9 T cell receptor beta chains were sequenced from one sample in a study of blood T cell repertoires in COVID-19. Assay used: immunoSEQ multiplex PCR; TCRdb lists only in-frame clones, some missing. The table shows a few hundred thousand clones, with roughly 85% occurring only once. The sample comprised peripheral blood. These receptors were taken from a man between 18 and 29 years old with active or convalescent COVID-19.

This clone was seen a handful of times. The rearrangement joins TRBV27 to TRBJ1-2; 8 bases line up with TRBD1. The CDR3 totals 16 residues. V lost 2 bases to trimming and J lost 0 bases; unmatched junction nucleotides: 5. In germline, CDR1 is MNHEY, CDR2 SMNVEV (reference sequence). CDR3 residues: CASSLSWTGTNYGYTF. CDR3 bases: TGTGCCAGCAGTTTAAGTTGGACAGGGACTAACTATGGCTACACCTTC.

The chain couples TRBV19 to TRBJ2-7; no clear D gene. Germline V lookup: CDR1 LNHDA, CDR2 SQIVND (reference sequence). There are 14 residues in the CDR3. Between the trimmed V and J ends, which lost 3 bases and 0 bases, there was a span of 9 bases. CDR3 protein: CASSIASSSYEQYF. The CDR3 bases are TGTGCCAGTAGTATCGCTTCCAGCTCCTACGAGCAGTACTTC.

The chain uses TRBV7-2 and TRBJ1-5; D unclear. Trimming cost V 2 bases and J 0 bases, with 8 bases left between them. The CDR3 consists of 15 residues. Germline V gives CDR1 SGHTA, CDR2 FQGNSA. The CDR3 region is CASSLQTNSNQPQHF. As DNA, the CDR3 is TGTGCCAGCAGCTTACAAACTAATAGCAATCAGCCCCAGCATTTT. The variable domain in full, completed from reference TRBV7-2 and TRBJ1-5, reads GAGVSQSPSNKVTEKGKDVELRCDPISGHTALYWYRQSLGQGLEFLIYFQGNSAPDKSGLPSDRFSAERTGGSVSTLTIQRTQQEDSAVYLCASSLQTNSNQPQHFGDGTRLSIL.

The chain recombines TRBV2 with TRBJ1-1; 7 bases match TRBD1. Losses at the gene ends were 7 bases for V and 1 base for J; bases not matched to a gene: 6. This CDR3 region has 14 residues. CDR1 SNHLY and CDR2 FYNNEI come from the germline V gene. CDR3 in amino acids: CASINRDRNTEAFF. CDR3 sequence (DNA): TGTGCCAGCATTAATCGGGACAGGAACACTGAAGCTTTCTTT. Supplemented by reference TRBV2 and TRBJ1-1, the full variable domain reads EPEVTQTPSHQVTQMGQEVILRCVPISNHLYFYWYRQILGQKVEFLVSFYNNEISEKSEIFDDQFSVERPDGSNFTLKIRSTKLEDSAMYFCASINRDRNTEAFFGQGTRLTVV.

This chain uses TRBV19 with TRBJ1-2; a possible D gene is TRBD1 (6 bases). The germline V gene has CDR1 LNHDA and CDR2 SQIVND (reference sequence). V was clipped by 6 bases and J by 0 bases, with 14 bases between them. This CDR3 is 15 amino acids long. The CDR3 reads CASRNGQSANYGYTF. CDR3 nucleotide sequence: TGTGCCAGTAGAAACGGACAGAGCGCTAACTATGGCTACACCTTC.

This rearrangement joins TRBV14 to TRBJ1-6; TRBD1 agrees at 9 bases. V was pared by 5 bases and J by 7 bases, with 0 bases of the junction left unmatched. The CDR3 is 13 residues long. CDR1 is SGHDN, CDR2 FVKESK, per germline. CDR3 sequence reads: CASSGTGNSPLHF. CDR3 in DNA: TGTGCCAGCAGCGGGACAGGGAATTCACCCCTCCACTTT.

This rearrangement joins TRBV12-3 or TRBV12-4 to TRBJ1-1; D is unresolved. This CDR3 is 12 amino acids long. Trimming left V 5 bases short and J 8 bases short, with 12 bases between. CDR3: CASSPVPPEAFF. The CDR3 DNA follows: TGTGCCAGCAGTCCAGTCCCTCCGGAAGCTTTCTTT.

The chain has TRBV12-5 and TRBJ1-1; D unresolved. Per the germline V gene, CDR1 is LGHNT and CDR2 is FRNRAP. There are 12 residues in the CDR3. V lost 5 bases and J lost 10, with 14 bases in between. DNA for the CDR3: TGTGCTAGTGGTCGAGACACCGCGGGAGCTTTCTTT. This translates into CASGRDTAGAFF.

This chain links TRBV4-3 with TRBJ1-2; 9 nucleotides line up with TRBD1. The V gene end was trimmed by 0 bases and the J gene end by 4 bases; junction bases not matched to a gene: 12. Germline V gives CDR1 LGHNA, CDR2 YSLEER. The CDR3 has 18 residues. The CDR3 loop is CASSQDKMGQGGFYGYTF. For the CDR3, the DNA is TGCGCCAGCAGCCAAGATAAAATGGGACAGGGAGGGTTCTATGGCTACACCTTC.